The rows below give T cell receptor beta chains drawn from one sample of a study of PD-1 blockade in classical Hodgkin lymphoma. Assay: immunoSEQ multiplex PCR; the TCRdb copy retains only in-frame clones and omits some. Of around 66,000 clones listed, 70% to 80% are singletons. Sequencing used peripheral blood mononuclear cells (PBMCs), obtained before the second cycle of nivolumab. The source is a human donor with classical Hodgkin lymphoma. Each CDR3 is given with its conserved first and last residue. A D gene is named only where the DNA matches it firmly. Expanded clones are given a class, and other clones once, few, many or no size at all.

clone size: NA
D gene: NA
J gene: TRBJ1-1
V gene: TRBV11-3
CDR3 protein: CALSFGRAFF
CDR3 DNA: TGTGCCCTCAGCTTCGGGAGAGCTTTCTTT

clone size: NA
D gene: TRBD2
J gene: TRBJ2-1
V gene: TRBV7-9
CDR3 protein: CASSLPGLAGVEQFF
CDR3 DNA: TGTGCCAGCAGCTTGCCGGGACTAGCGGGAGTGGAGCAGTTCTTC

clone size: NA
D gene: NA
J gene: TRBJ2-3
V gene: TRBV9
CDR3 protein: CASSVDGRTDTQYF
CDR3 DNA: TGTGCCAGCAGCGTAGACGGTCGCACAGATACGCAGTATTTT

clone size: NA
D gene: TRBD2
J gene: TRBJ2-2
V gene: TRBV27
CDR3 protein: CASAQTHRGTSGRKEYTGELFF
CDR3 DNA: TGTGCCAGCGCACAAACCCATCGAGGGACTAGCGGGAGAAAAGAGTACACCGGGGAGCTGTTTTTT

clone size: few
D gene: NA
J gene: TRBJ1-6
V gene: TRBV19
CDR3 protein: CATGDSYNSPLHF
CDR3 DNA: TGTGCCACAGGGGACTCCTATAATTCACCCCTCCACTTT

clone size: NA
D gene: NA
J gene: TRBJ1-5
V gene: TRBV18
CDR3 protein: CASSPNDMPNQPQHF
CDR3 DNA: TGTGCCAGCTCACCAAACGACATGCCCAATCAGCCCCAGCATTTT

clone size: few
D gene: NA
J gene: TRBJ1-4
V gene: TRBV4-1
CDR3 protein: CASSQGGDGSNEKLFF
CDR3 DNA: TGCGCCAGCAGCCAAGGGGGGGACGGCTCGAATGAAAAACTGTTTTTT

clone size: few
D gene: NA
J gene: TRBJ1-4
V gene: TRBV7-8
CDR3 protein: CASSLVEGWNEKLFF
CDR3 DNA: TGTGCCAGCAGCTTAGTAGAGGGGTGGAATGAAAAACTGTTTTTT

clone size: NA
D gene: TRBD1
J gene: TRBJ1-1
V gene: TRBV10-3
CDR3 protein: CAISRTGDTEAFF
CDR3 DNA: TGTGCCATCAGCCGGACAGGAGACACTGAAGCTTTCTTT

clone size: NA
D gene: NA
J gene: TRBJ2-3
V gene: TRBV2
CDR3 protein: CASSEAGPRRGRDTQYF
CDR3 DNA: TGTGCCAGCAGTGAAGCGGGACCCAGGAGGGGGAGAGATACGCAGTATTTT

clone size: NA
D gene: NA
J gene: TRBJ1-4
V gene: TRBV30
CDR3 protein: CAWSEGPNEKLFF
CDR3 DNA: TGTGCCTGGAGTGAGGGACCTAATGAAAAACTGTTTTTT

clone size: NA
D gene: NA
J gene: TRBJ2-1
V gene: TRBV4-1
CDR3 protein: CASSQDPVNEQFF
CDR3 DNA: TGCGCCAGCAGCCAAGACCCGGTCAATGAGCAGTTCTTC

clone size: NA
D gene: TRBD2
J gene: TRBJ2-7
V gene: TRBV7-6
CDR3 protein: CASTPERSGRVTEEQYF
CDR3 DNA: TGTGCCAGCACCCCGGAGAGGAGCGGGAGAGTAACAGAGGAGCAGTACTTC

clone size: NA
D gene: TRBD1
J gene: TRBJ1-3
V gene: TRBV9
CDR3 protein: CASSERTGVGNTIYF
CDR3 DNA: TGTGCCAGCAGCGAGAGAACAGGGGTCGGAAACACCATATATTTT

clone size: NA
D gene: TRBD2
J gene: TRBJ2-1
V gene: TRBV7-9
CDR3 protein: CASSYGTSNEQFF
CDR3 DNA: TGTGCCAGCAGCTACGGGACTAGCAATGAGCAGTTCTTC

clone size: NA
D gene: NA
J gene: TRBJ1-1
V gene: TRBV27
CDR3 protein: CASSPQGNTEAFF
CDR3 DNA: TGTGCCAGCAGTCCGCAAGGGAACACTGAAGCTTTCTTT

clone size: NA
D gene: NA
J gene: TRBJ1-1
V gene: TRBV5-1
CDR3 protein: CASSPNPGPNTEAFF
CDR3 DNA: TGCGCCAGCAGCCCGAACCCCGGTCCGAACACTGAAGCTTTCTTT

clone size: NA
D gene: TRBD1
J gene: TRBJ2-2
V gene: TRBV6-4
CDR3 protein: CASSASGQGSTGELFF
CDR3 DNA: TGTGCCAGCAGTGCCTCGGGACAGGGGAGCACCGGGGAGCTGTTTTTT

clone size: NA
D gene: TRBD2
J gene: TRBJ2-1
V gene: TRBV5-1
CDR3 protein: CASSLTGTSGSIEFF
CDR3 DNA: TGCGCCAGCAGCCTTACCGGGACTAGCGGGAGTATAGAGTTCTTC

clone size: NA
D gene: TRBD2
J gene: TRBJ2-1
V gene: TRBV6-5
CDR3 protein: CASRALAGGYNEQFF
CDR3 DNA: TGTGCCAGCAGGGCCCTAGCGGGAGGTTACAATGAGCAGTTCTTC

clone size: NA
D gene: NA
J gene: TRBJ2-3
V gene: TRBV2
CDR3 protein: CASLAGPPGPTDTQYF
CDR3 DNA: TGTGCCAGCCTGGCGGGACCACCAGGACCGACAGATACGCAGTATTTT

clone size: NA
D gene: NA
J gene: TRBJ1-1
V gene: TRBV18
CDR3 protein: CASSPRSQGNTEAFF
CDR3 DNA: TGTGCCAGCTCACCACGCTCACAAGGGAACACTGAAGCTTTCTTT

clone size: NA
D gene: TRBD2
J gene: TRBJ2-5
V gene: TRBV19
CDR3 protein: CASSIGLAGTETQYF
CDR3 DNA: TGTGCCAGTAGTATAGGGCTAGCGGGAACAGAGACCCAGTACTTC

clone size: few
D gene: TRBD1
J gene: TRBJ1-2
V gene: TRBV28
CDR3 protein: CASSYRDRVWYGYTF
CDR3 DNA: TGTGCCAGCAGTTATAGGGACAGGGTGTGGTATGGCTACACCTTC

clone size: NA
D gene: NA
J gene: TRBJ1-6
V gene: TRBV2
CDR3 protein: CASNTGTYNSPLHF
CDR3 DNA: TGTGCCAGCAATACCGGGACATATAATTCACCCCTCCACTTT

clone size: few
D gene: NA
J gene: TRBJ1-2
V gene: TRBV6-6
CDR3 protein: CASSWVQGYGYTF
CDR3 DNA: TGTGCCAGCAGTTGGGTACAGGGCTATGGCTACACCTTC

clone size: NA
D gene: TRBD2
J gene: TRBJ2-1
V gene: TRBV19
CDR3 protein: CASRTGLAGGYNEQFF
CDR3 DNA: TGTGCCAGTAGGACGGGACTAGCGGGAGGGTACAATGAGCAGTTCTTC

clone size: NA
D gene: TRBD1
J gene: TRBJ1-5
V gene: TRBV6-6
CDR3 protein: CASRKQGRQPQHF
CDR3 DNA: TGTGCCAGCAGGAAACAGGGGAGACAGCCCCAGCATTTT

clone size: once
D gene: TRBD2
J gene: TRBJ2-3
V gene: TRBV15
CDR3 protein: CATSRGLAGSDTQYF
CDR3 DNA: TGTGCCACCAGCAGGGGACTAGCGGGAAGTGATACGCAGTATTTT

clone size: NA
D gene: NA
J gene: TRBJ1-1
V gene: TRBV6-5
CDR3 protein: CASRGVGDTEAFF
CDR3 DNA: TGTGCCAGCAGGGGAGTGGGGGACACTGAAGCTTTCTTT

clone size: NA
D gene: NA
J gene: TRBJ1-2
V gene: TRBV27
CDR3 protein: CASSFAGNYGYTF
CDR3 DNA: TGTGCCAGCAGTTTTGCCGGGAACTATGGCTACACCTTC

clone size: NA
D gene: NA
J gene: TRBJ1-1
V gene: TRBV7-8
CDR3 protein: CASSLGRNTEAFF
CDR3 DNA: TGTGCCAGCAGCTTGGGAAGGAACACTGAAGCTTTCTTT

clone size: many
D gene: NA
J gene: TRBJ2-7
V gene: TRBV19
CDR3 protein: CASTRRGRALWGQYF
CDR3 DNA: TGTGCCAGTACCCGGAGGGGGAGGGCCCTTTGGGGGCAGTACTTC

clone size: few
D gene: NA
J gene: TRBJ2-3
V gene: TRBV12-1
CDR3 protein: CASSFGRVRGTDTQYF
CDR3 DNA: TGTGCCAGCAGCTTTGGGAGAGTCCGAGGCACAGATACGCAGTATTTT

clone size: NA
D gene: NA
J gene: TRBJ1-1
V gene: TRBV6-6
CDR3 protein: CASSMDKMNTEAFF
CDR3 DNA: TGTGCCAGCAGTATGGACAAGATGAACACTGAAGCTTTCTTT

clone size: NA
D gene: NA
J gene: TRBJ1-3
V gene: TRBV7-2
CDR3 protein: CASSTPTKGNTIYF
CDR3 DNA: TGTGCCAGCAGCACTCCTACGAAGGGAAACACCATATATTTT

clone size: NA
D gene: TRBD1
J gene: TRBJ1-2
V gene: TRBV27
CDR3 protein: CASSPQPGQGGYGYTF
CDR3 DNA: TGTGCCAGCAGTCCCCAACCAGGACAGGGTGGCTATGGCTACACCTTC

clone size: NA
D gene: TRBD1
J gene: TRBJ2-5
V gene: TRBV6-1
CDR3 protein: CASHPWDRGSETQYF
CDR3 DNA: TGTGCCAGTCACCCCTGGGACAGGGGTTCGGAGACCCAGTACTTC

clone size: NA
D gene: NA
J gene: TRBJ2-7
V gene: TRBV11-2
CDR3 protein: CASSLVGASQYF
CDR3 DNA: TGTGCCAGCAGCTTAGTCGGGGCATCGCAGTACTTC

clone size: NA
D gene: TRBD2
J gene: TRBJ2-1
V gene: TRBV30
CDR3 protein: CAWSVKAGDYNEQFF
CDR3 DNA: TGTGCCTGGAGTGTAAAAGCGGGAGACTACAATGAGCAGTTCTTC